Following are 15 T cell receptor beta chains from one sample sequenced in a study of PD-L1 blockade in urothelial cancer. Clones were sequenced by immunoSEQ multiplex PCR, and TCRdb holds only the in-frame ones, with some missing. The sample holds 49,000 or so clones, approximately 86% seen once. Noted time point: pretreatment peripheral blood. The material was PBMCs, obtained around atezolizumab (anti-PD-L1) treatment. The receptor source for this set is a man between 60 and 75 years old with urothelial cancer.

The chain carries TRBV5-3 and TRBJ2-7, with TRBD2 matching over 14 bases. TRBV5-3 is an open reading frame, and its role is uncertain. V lost 3 bases, J lost 7 bases, and 9 bases stayed unmatched. The CDR3 contains 16 residues. The DNA of the CDR3 is TGTGCCAGAAGCTGGGCTCTGGGACTAGCGGGAGTTGAGCAGTACTTC. Translating gives CARSWALGLAGVEQYF.

The chain links TRBV6-5 to TRBJ1-1; D possibly corresponds to TRBD1 (6 bases). Between the trimmed V and J ends, which lost 0 bases and 8 bases, there was a span of 16 bases. The CDR3 sequence is 15 residues long. Germline values: CDR1 MNHEY, CDR2 SVGAGI. DNA of the CDR3: TGTGCCAGCAGTTACTCGAACAGGGTCAAAATGGAAGCTTTCTTT. Translation: CASSYSNRVKMEAFF.

The genes are TRBV12-1 and TRBJ2-7; the listed D gene, TRBD2, was not tested against the DNA. TRBV12-1 is annotated as a pseudogene. There are 15 residues in the CDR3. The CDR3 coding sequence is TGTGCCAGCAGCCCTTCTAGCGGGTGGGTTGCTAAACAGTACTTC. This encodes CASSPSSGWVAKQYF.

This clone came up once. This chain uses TRBV11-2 with TRBJ1-1; D possibly corresponds to TRBD1 (6 bases). Trimming left V 0 bases short and J 11 bases short, with 19 bases between. This CDR3 spans 15 amino acids. The V gene's germline CDR1 is SGHAT and CDR2 FQNNGV. The CDR3 is CASSLETGLGGKAFF. The CDR3 nucleotides are TGTGCCAGCAGCTTAGAAACAGGGCTTGGGGGTAAGGCTTTCTTT.

V usage is TRBV2 and J usage is TRBJ1-1; 8 bases line up with TRBD1. V shed 6 bases, J shed 2 bases, and the junction held 8 bases outside the gene matches. This CDR3 has 15 amino acids. Germline CDR1 is SNHLY and CDR2 is FYNNEI. CDR3 protein: CASRKEPGGNTEAFF. The CDR3 bases are TGTGCCAGCAGGAAGGAACCAGGGGGCAACACTGAAGCTTTCTTT.

The chain is built from TRBV27 and TRBJ2-2; 7 bases line up with TRBD1. After removal of 6 bases from V and 4 bases from J, the junction contained 2 bases not matched to a gene. The CDR3 length is 13 residues. Germline V gene lookup returns CDR1 MNHEY and CDR2 SMNVEV (reference sequence). This chain's CDR3 is CASRTGSTGELFF. CDR3 DNA: TGTGCCAGCAGGACAGGGAGCACCGGGGAGCTGTTTTTT.

V and J are TRBV5-6 and TRBJ2-3, with D possibly being TRBD2 (5 bases). Trimming shortened V by 4 bases and J by 0 bases, and 12 bases separated the two germline ends. CDR1 is SGHDT, CDR2 YYEEEE, per germline. CDR3 length: 15 amino acids. The CDR3 DNA reads as TGTGCCAGCAGCGCCCGGACTTTTAGCACAGATACGCAGTATTTT. The encoded protein is CASSARTFSTDTQYF.

This clone was seen a handful of times. The gene calls are TRBV19 and TRBJ2-1; no clear D. This CDR3 has 14 residues. The germline V and J ends were trimmed by 5 bases and 10 bases, with 18 bases remaining between them. Germline V gene sequence: CDR1 LNHDA, CDR2 SQIVND (reference sequence). As DNA, the CDR3 is TGTGCCAGTAGTCCGAACCTTCGAGCAATGGAGCAGTTCTTC. It specifies CASSPNLRAMEQFF.

V gene TRBV2 combines with J gene TRBJ2-1; D might be TRBD2 (5 bases). Germline CDR1 and CDR2: SNHLY and FYNNEI. CDR3 length: 13 amino acids. V lost 2 bases to trimming and J lost 4 bases, with 6 bases between them. The CDR3 DNA sequence: TGTGCCAGCAGTGAACTAGCTTACAATGAGCAGTTCTTC. This sequence encodes CASSELAYNEQFF.

This clone has only one observation. The gene calls are TRBV7-2 and TRBJ2-7; 8 positions match TRBD1. Germline assignment: CDR1 SGHTA and CDR2 FQGNSA. CDR3 size: 14 residues. V was clipped by 3 bases and J by 3 bases; unmatched bases: 4. This CDR3 is CASSFGTGHYEQYF. The CDR3 coding sequence is TGTGCCAGCAGCTTCGGGACAGGACACTACGAGCAGTACTTC.

The V call is TRBV19, the J call TRBJ2-7; 11 nucleotides agree with TRBD1. V dropped 8 bases and J dropped 2; count of bases not matched to a gene: 8. The CDR3 length is 15 residues. Germline V gene data show CDR1 as LNHDA and CDR2 as SQIVND (reference sequence). CDR3: CASGRRGQGAYEQYF. In DNA form, the CDR3 reads TGTGCCAGTGGAAGAAGGGGACAGGGGGCCTACGAGCAGTACTTC.

The chain combines TRBV15 with TRBJ1-5; D call uncertain. The CDR3 is made up of 12 amino acids. Per germline, CDR1 LNHNV and CDR2 YYDKDF (reference sequence). V was trimmed by 2 bases and J by 4 bases, leaving 3 bases between them. CDR3 coding DNA: TGTGCCACCAGCAGACCTAATCAGCCCCAGCATTTT. It specifies CATSRPNQPQHF.

J is TRBJ2-3 and V is TRBV5-6; TRBD1 is a possible D gene (6 bases). Trimming shortened V by 0 bases and J by 4 bases, and 12 bases separated the two germline ends. This CDR3 contains 15 residues. From germline, CDR1 is SGHDT and CDR2 YYEEEE. The CDR3 here is CASSLDRVKADTQYF. The CDR3 nucleotides are TGTGCCAGCAGCTTGGACAGGGTGAAGGCAGATACGCAGTATTTT.

This chain uses TRBV6-6 with TRBJ2-5; perhaps TRBD2 as D (6 bases). The germline gives CDR1 MNHNY, CDR2 SVGAGI (reference sequence). V was cut by 8 bases and J by 5 bases, with 24 bases left in between. This CDR3 region has 16 residues. DNA of the CDR3: TGTGCCAGCTTAAGCGGTGGGGTCGGGAGAGGTGAGACCCAGTACTTC. Its protein is CASLSGGVGRGETQYF.

The chain is built from TRBV11-3 and TRBJ2-7, with 7 bases matching TRBD1. The CDR3 consists of 13 residues. V shed 6 bases and J 4 bases; nucleotides not matched to a gene: 6. CDR1 SGHNT and CDR2 YENEEA come from the germline V gene. The CDR3 sequence: CASSKGAGYEQYF. The CDR3 DNA sequence: TGTGCCAGCAGTAAGGGGGCTGGGTACGAGCAGTACTTC.